The 3 T cell receptor beta chains in this list originate from one sample, sequenced in a study of neurological immune-mediated disorders. TCRdb re-called the 5' RACE reads with MiXCR, one entry per CDR3 protein. Found here are tens of thousands of distinct CDR3 sequences, 3.9% of them singletons; the top ten hold approximately 1.2%. The specimen sequenced was PBMCs. The receptors stem from a man aged 25-45 years with multiple sclerosis.

This clonotype came up many times. The J gene is TRBJ2-5, the V gene TRBV27; D perhaps matches TRBD1 (6 bases). From germline, CDR1 is MNHEY and CDR2 SMNVEV (reference sequence). The CDR3 runs to 16 residues. V lost 5 bases and J lost 4, with 20 bases in between. CDR3 sequence: CASSVRGTVGGETQYF. In nucleotides, the CDR3 is TGTGCCAGCAGTGTAAGGGGGACCGTTGGGGGAGAGACCCAGTACTTC.

This clonotype came up a few times. V is TRBV5-4 and J is TRBJ2-1, with 9 bases identical to TRBD1. The CDR3 is 16 residues long. With 0 bases clipped from V and 4 bases from J, the junction kept 5 bases outside the gene matches. In germline, CDR1 is SGHNT, CDR2 YYREEE (reference sequence). The CDR3 sequence is CASSLGQGVSYNEQFF. As DNA, the CDR3 is TGTGCCAGCAGCTTGGGACAGGGGGTGTCTTACAATGAGCAGTTCTTC.

This clonotype was recorded at least ten times. This rearrangement joins TRBV20-1 to TRBJ1-2, with 8 bases identical to TRBD1. Germline values: CDR1 DFQATT, CDR2 SNEGSKA (reference sequence). The CDR3 is made up of 12 amino acids. V was clipped by 4 bases and J by 8 bases; unmatched bases: 6. CDR3 coding DNA: TGCAGTGCTAATAACCAGGGGGCGGGCTACACCTTC. Translation gives CSANNQGAGYTF.